The 22 T cell receptor beta chains presented below share a single source sample, sequenced in a study of blood T cell repertoires in COVID-19. Repertoires were generated with immunoSEQ multiplex PCR, while TCRdb's copy carries only in-frame clones and drops some. Here the sample spans 330,000 or so clones, approximately 86% being singletons. Sample: peripheral blood. The receptors derive from a man aged 25-40 years with COVID-19, enrolled during active disease.

The chain employs TRBV6-2 or TRBV6-3 and TRBJ2-7; perhaps TRBD1 as D (5 bases). The CDR3 length is 15 residues. V dropped 0 bases and J dropped 3 bases, with 12 bases sitting between them. Germline V gene data show CDR1 as MNHEY and CDR2 as SVGEGT. The CDR3, as DNA: TGTGCCAGCAGTTACTCCAGGGAAAATCTCTACGAGCAGTACTTC. This gives the protein CASSYSRENLYEQYF.

The chain has TRBV6-2 or TRBV6-3 and TRBJ2-3, with 8 bases identical to TRBD1. Germline V gives CDR1 MNHEY, CDR2 SVGEGT. The CDR3 consists of 16 residues. With V trimmed by 6 bases and J by 0 bases, 8 bases remained unmatched. CDR3 coding DNA: TGTGCCAGCAGCCAATTCTGGACAGGGAGCACAGATACGCAGTATTTT. This encodes CASSQFWTGSTDTQYF.

This clone was recorded once. This rearrangement joins TRBV24-1 to TRBJ2-1, with 7 bases lining up with TRBD1. Germline V gives CDR1 KGHDR, CDR2 SFDVKD. The CDR3 length is 15 residues. The V and J ends lost 3 bases and 7 bases, in that order; junction bases with no gene match: 8. The CDR3 DNA reads as TGTGCCACCAGTGATAGAAGGGGGCTTCGGAATGAGCAGTTCTTC. Protein product: CATSDRRGLRNEQFF.

CDR3 sequence: CASSQDHPGGYEQYF. The DNA for the CDR3 is TGCGCCAGCAGCCAAGATCACCCCGGGGGCTACGAGCAGTACTTC. The rearrangement links TRBV4-3 to TRBJ2-7; perhaps TRBD2 as D (6 bases). This CDR3 region has 15 residues. Germline V gene data show CDR1 as LGHNA and CDR2 as YSLEER. V lost 0 bases, J lost 3 bases, and 12 bases lay in between.

Concerning this clone itself: Within the sample, other DNA sequences also encode this same CDR3. The chain recombines TRBV18 with TRBJ1-1; weak D call: TRBD1 (5 bases). Germline V lookup: CDR1 KGHSH, CDR2 LQKENI. V shed 6 bases and J shed 0 bases, with 11 bases lying between them. The CDR3 has 14 residues. CDR3 amino acids: CASSPAGMNTEAFF. The CDR3 coding sequence is TGTGCCAGCTCGCCGGCAGGGATGAACACTGAAGCTTTCTTT. Together with reference TRBV18 and TRBJ1-1, the CDR3 gives the full variable domain: NAGVMQNPRHLVRRRGQEARLRCSPMKGHSHVYWYRQLPEEGLKFMVYLQKENIIDESGMPKERFSAEFPKEGPSILRIQQVVRGDSAAYFCASSPAGMNTEAFFGQGTRLTVV.

This chain uses TRBV29-1 with TRBJ1-3; D not resolved. The CDR3 has 12 amino acids. Per germline, CDR1 SQVTM and CDR2 ANQGSEA. With 5 bases removed from V and 0 bases from J, the gap between germline ends came to 5 bases. CDR3 sequence (DNA): TGCAGCGTTCGGTACTCTGGAAACACCATATATTTT. This encodes CSVRYSGNTIYF. Filled out from reference TRBV29-1 and TRBJ1-3, the complete variable domain reads SAVISQKPSRDICQRGTSLTIQCQVDSQVTMMFWYRQQPGQSLTLIATANQGSEATYESGFVIDKFPISRPNLTFSTLTVSNMSPEDSSIYLCSVRYSGNTIYFGEGSWLTVV.

The rearrangement joins TRBV5-6 to TRBJ2-5; 10 bases line up with TRBD1. Germline V gives CDR1 SGHDT, CDR2 YYEEEE. This CDR3 spans 16 amino acids. Trimming at V came to 2 bases and at J to 5 bases, leaving 9 bases not matched to a gene. CDR3 amino acids: CASSFFETGGSETQYF. The CDR3 DNA follows: TGTGCCAGCAGCTTTTTTGAGACAGGGGGCAGTGAGACCCAGTACTTC.

In DNA, the CDR3 is TGTGCCAGCAGCCTCATAGCGGGAAAAGGGGCAGATACGCAGTATTTT. It translates to CASSLIAGKGADTQYF. V is TRBV13 and J is TRBJ2-3; 8 bases map to TRBD2. The ends lost 5 bases at V and 4 bases at J; junction bases unmatched: 11. Germline V lookup: CDR1 PRHDT, CDR2 FYEKMQ (reference sequence). The CDR3 contains 16 residues.

The V and J genes are TRBV7-6 and TRBJ2-5, with 11 bases aligning to TRBD1. CDR3 length: 15 residues. Germline CDR1 and CDR2: SGHVS and FNYEAQ. Germline trimming cut 5 bases from V and 2 bases from J; bases unmatched to any gene: 4. DNA for the CDR3: TGTGCCAGCAGCAAGGACAGGGGGCCGCAAGAGACCCAGTACTTC. It specifies CASSKDRGPQETQYF. The full variable domain, its missing parts supplied by reference TRBV7-6 and TRBJ2-5, is GAGVSQSPRYKVTKRGQDVALRCDPISGHVSLYWYRQALGQGPEFLTYFNYEAQQDKSGLPNDRFSAERPEGSISTLTIQRTEQRDSAMYRCASSKDRGPQETQYFGPGTRLLVL.

V usage is TRBV19 and J usage is TRBJ2-5; the match to TRBD2 covers 7 bases. This CDR3 region has 12 residues. J was trimmed by 7 bases and V by 3 bases; bases with no gene match: 2. Germline assignment: CDR1 LNHDA and CDR2 SQIVND (reference sequence). The CDR3 is CASSIGEGTQYF. The CDR3 DNA is TGTGCCAGTAGTATCGGGGAGGGGACCCAGTACTTC. Full variable domain (missing parts from reference TRBV19 and TRBJ2-5): DGGITQSPKYLFRKEGQNVTLSCEQNLNHDAMYWYRQDPGQGLRLIYYSQIVNDFQKGDIAEGYSVSREKKESFPLTVTSAQKNPTAFYLCASSIGEGTQYFGPGTRLLVL.

This clone appeared a single time. J is TRBJ2-7 and V is TRBV6-1, with a weak D call TRBD1 (6 bases). Looked up from germline, CDR1 is MNHNS and CDR2 is SASEGT. V lost 2 bases to trimming and J lost 0 bases, with 11 bases between them. The CDR3 sequence is 15 residues long. The chain's CDR3 is CASSEMGQISYEQYF. The CDR3 bases are TGTGCCAGCAGTGAAATGGGACAAATCTCCTACGAGCAGTACTTC.

The chain links TRBV11-2 to TRBJ1-1; weak D call: TRBD1 (6 bases). CDR1 and CDR2 (germline): SGHAT, FQNNGV. Trimming stripped 1 base from V and 5 bases from J, with 11 bases between. The CDR3 runs 14 residues. CDR3 amino acids: CASSLAGRGTEAFF. DNA for the CDR3: TGTGCCAGCAGCTTAGCAGGGAGGGGGACTGAAGCTTTCTTT.

The table lists this clone with a count of one. V and J are TRBV29-1 and TRBJ2-2, with 9 bases matching TRBD1. The CDR3 runs to 12 residues. CDR1 SQVTM and CDR2 ANQGSEA come from the germline V gene. J was trimmed by 3 bases and V by 7 bases; bases with no gene match: 0. The CDR3 DNA reads as TGCAGCGGGACAGGGGACACCGGGGAGCTGTTTTTT. This gives the protein CSGTGDTGELFF.

On this clone: The identical CDR3 is also encoded by other nucleotide sequences in the sample. This rearrangement joins TRBV14 to TRBJ2-5; no firm D call. The V end lost 5 bases, the J end lost 5 bases, and 9 bases lay between the germline ends. Germline V gene data show CDR1 as SGHDN and CDR2 as FVKESK. This CDR3 comprises 12 residues. The CDR3 nucleotides read TGTGCCAGCAGCTACTCCAGGGAGACCCAGTACTTC. Translation: CASSYSRETQYF.

In its sample, this clone was seen many times. This chain uses TRBV13 with TRBJ2-2; 10 nucleotides match TRBD1. Germline loops: CDR1 PRHDT, CDR2 FYEKMQ (reference sequence). With V trimmed by 5 bases and J by 0 bases, 6 bases remained unmatched. CDR3 length: 17 amino acids. The CDR3 DNA reads as TGTGCCAGCAGCACTAGGACAGGGGGTTCGAACACCGGGGAGCTGTTTTTT. Its translation: CASSTRTGGSNTGELFF.

This chain joins TRBV7-2 and TRBJ1-1; D unresolved. The V end was cut by 3 bases, the J end by 0 bases, with 11 bases between. CDR1 and CDR2 from the germline V gene are SGHTA and FQGNSA. CDR3 length: 15 residues. CDR3 nucleotide sequence: TGTGCCAGCAGCTTTTTCGCGGGCATGAACACTGAAGCTTTCTTT. It specifies CASSFFAGMNTEAFF.

CDR3: CASSDGGQDYEQYF. DNA for the CDR3: TGTGCCAGCAGCGATGGGGGACAGGACTACGAGCAGTACTTC. The J gene is TRBJ2-7, the V gene TRBV11-3; 8 positions match TRBD1. Germline CDR1 is SGHNT and CDR2 is YENEEA. V shed 5 bases, J shed 3 bases, and the junction held 6 bases outside the gene matches. This CDR3 spans 14 amino acids. The full variable domain, rest sourced from reference TRBV11-3 and TRBJ2-7, is EAGVVQSPRYKIIEKKQPVAFWCNPISGHNTLYWYLQNLGQGPELLIRYENEEAVDDSQLPKDRFSAERLKGVDSTLKIQPAELGDSAVYLCASSDGGQDYEQYFGPGTRLTVT.

About this clone itself: An end of the junction does not agree with germline; a read error may underlie this. This rearrangement joins TRBV2 to TRBJ2-7; the D is unclear. The CDR3 is 14 amino acids. Germline CDR1 reads SNHLY; CDR2 reads FYNNEI. The CDR3 reads CASREGSFSYEQYF. Here the CDR3 DNA reads TGTGCCAGCAGGGAAGGTAGCTTCTCCTACGAGCAGTACTTC. Full variable domain (rest looked up from reference TRBV2 and TRBJ2-7): EPEVTQTPSHQVTQMGQEVILRCVPISNHLYFYWYRQILGQKVEFLVSFYNNEISEKSEIFDDQFSVERPDGSNFTLKIRSTKLEDSAMYFCASREGSFSYEQYFGPGTRLTVT.

The chain couples TRBV28 to TRBJ1-4; D is perhaps TRBD1 (5 bases). The CDR3 consists of 13 residues. The V gene lost 10 bases and the J gene lost 4 bases, with 13 bases spanning the gap. CDR1 is MDHEN, CDR2 SYDVKM, per germline. The CDR3 protein is CATIDRDNEKLFF. CDR3 in DNA: TGTGCCACCATAGACAGAGATAATGAAAAACTGTTTTTT.

This clone was found a few times. A read error may account for a junction end that differs from germline. DNA of the CDR3: TGTGCCAGCAGTTCGCGACTCACTAGCGGGAGGGCCTACGATGAGCAGTTCTTC. Its translation: CASSSRLTSGRAYDEQFF. The chain joins TRBV27 to TRBJ2-1; 13 nucleotides agree with TRBD2. CDR1 MNHEY and CDR2 SMNVEV come from the germline V gene (reference sequence). This CDR3 region has 18 residues.

The rearrangement joins TRBV11-2 to TRBJ2-3; D ambiguous. Per the germline V gene, CDR1 is SGHAT and CDR2 is FQNNGV. The CDR3 consists of 13 residues. V was trimmed by 10 bases and J by 2 bases, leaving 13 bases between them. This CDR3 is CATPSSVTDTQYF. CDR3 nucleotides: TGTGCCACCCCCTCGTCGGTCACAGATACGCAGTATTTT.

In its sample, this clone was seen once. The genes are TRBV28 and TRBJ2-2; D might be TRBD2 (6 bases). The length of the CDR3 is 16 residues. From germline, CDR1 is MDHEN and CDR2 SYDVKM. V was pared by 5 bases and J by 7 bases, with 20 bases between. DNA of the CDR3: TGTGCCAGCAGTCCACGACCCCTTGGAGGGCACGGGGAGCTGTTTTTT. It yields the protein CASSPRPLGGHGELFF.